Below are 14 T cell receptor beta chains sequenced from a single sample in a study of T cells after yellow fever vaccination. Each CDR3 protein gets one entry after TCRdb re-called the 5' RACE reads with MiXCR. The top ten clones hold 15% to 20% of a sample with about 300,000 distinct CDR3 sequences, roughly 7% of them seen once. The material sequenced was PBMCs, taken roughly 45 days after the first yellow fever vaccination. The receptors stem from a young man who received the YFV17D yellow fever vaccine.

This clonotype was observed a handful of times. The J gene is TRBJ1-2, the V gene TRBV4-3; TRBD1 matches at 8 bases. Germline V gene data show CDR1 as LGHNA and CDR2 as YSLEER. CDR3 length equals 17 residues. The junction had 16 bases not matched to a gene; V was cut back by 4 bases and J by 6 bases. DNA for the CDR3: TGCGCCAGCAGCCCAAATCTAGATGGACAGGGTTTTAATGGCTACACCTTC. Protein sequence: CASSPNLDGQGFNGYTF.

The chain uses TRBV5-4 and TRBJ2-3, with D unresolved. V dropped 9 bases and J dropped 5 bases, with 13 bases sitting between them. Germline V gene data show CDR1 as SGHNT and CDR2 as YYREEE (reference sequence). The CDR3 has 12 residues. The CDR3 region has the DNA TGTGCCATGAGCTCCGGGCTAGATACGCAGTATTTT. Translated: CAMSSGLDTQYF.

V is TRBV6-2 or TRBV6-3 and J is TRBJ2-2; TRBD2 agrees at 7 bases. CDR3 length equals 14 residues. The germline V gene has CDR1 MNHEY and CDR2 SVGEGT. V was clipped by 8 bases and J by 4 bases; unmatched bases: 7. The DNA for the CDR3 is TGTGCCAGCCAAAGACCGGGGGGCACCGGGGAGCTGTTTTTT. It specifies CASQRPGGTGELFF.

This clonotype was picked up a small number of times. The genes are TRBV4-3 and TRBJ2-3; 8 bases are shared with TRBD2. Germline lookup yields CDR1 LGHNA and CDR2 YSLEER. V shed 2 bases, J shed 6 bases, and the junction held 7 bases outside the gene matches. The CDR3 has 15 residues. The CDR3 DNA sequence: TGCGCCAGCAGCCAATTGTTAGCGGGGTCCGATACGCAGTATTTT. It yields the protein CASSQLLAGSDTQYF.

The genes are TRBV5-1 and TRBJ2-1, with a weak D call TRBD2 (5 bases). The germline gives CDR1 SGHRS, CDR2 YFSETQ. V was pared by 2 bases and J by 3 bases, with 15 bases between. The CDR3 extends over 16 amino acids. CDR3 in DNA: TGCGCCAGCAGCTTCCTGTTTTCCCGGGGCTACAATGAGCAGTTCTTC. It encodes CASSFLFSRGYNEQFF.

The CDR3 DNA reads TGTGCCAGCATGGGGCAGGGGGTTCAGGAAAAACTGTTTTTT. Translated, it gives CASMGQGVQEKLFF. V and J are TRBV6-1 and TRBJ1-4, with 7 nucleotides matching TRBD1. Germline CDR1 reads MNHNS; CDR2 reads SASEGT. CDR3 length equals 14 residues. V was pared by 7 bases and J by 8 bases, with 10 bases of the junction left unmatched.

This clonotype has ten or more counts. CDR3 sequence: CASSVMRGFEAFF. The DNA of the CDR3 is TGTGCCAGCAGCGTTATGAGGGGGTTTGAAGCTTTCTTT. The rearrangement uses TRBV7-2 and TRBJ1-1; weak D call: TRBD1 (6 bases). Germline CDR1 reads SGHTA; CDR2 reads FQGNSA. V lost 5 bases, J lost 7 bases, and 14 bases lay in between. The length of the CDR3 is 13 residues.

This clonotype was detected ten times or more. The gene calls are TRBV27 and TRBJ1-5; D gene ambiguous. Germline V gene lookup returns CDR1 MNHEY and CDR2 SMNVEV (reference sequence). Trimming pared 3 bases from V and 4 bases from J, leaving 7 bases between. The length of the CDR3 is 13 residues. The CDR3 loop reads CASSFSANQPQHF. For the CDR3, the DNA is TGTGCCAGCAGTTTTTCAGCTAATCAGCCCCAGCATTTT.

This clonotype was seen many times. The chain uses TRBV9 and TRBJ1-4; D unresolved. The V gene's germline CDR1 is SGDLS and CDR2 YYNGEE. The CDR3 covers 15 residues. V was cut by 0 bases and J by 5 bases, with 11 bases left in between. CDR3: CASSVATGRNEKLFF. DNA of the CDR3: TGTGCCAGCAGCGTAGCTACTGGAAGGAATGAAAAACTGTTTTTT.

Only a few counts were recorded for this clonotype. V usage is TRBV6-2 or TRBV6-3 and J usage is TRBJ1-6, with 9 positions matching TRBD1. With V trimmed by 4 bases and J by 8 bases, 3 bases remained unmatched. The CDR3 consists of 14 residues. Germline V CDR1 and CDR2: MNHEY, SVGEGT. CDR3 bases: TGTGCCAGCAGTTTGACAGGGGGTCATTCACCCCTCCACTTT. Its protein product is CASSLTGGHSPLHF.

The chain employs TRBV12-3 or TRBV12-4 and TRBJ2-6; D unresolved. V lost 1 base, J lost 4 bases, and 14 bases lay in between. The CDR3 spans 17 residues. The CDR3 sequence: CASSLVHMAAGANVLTF. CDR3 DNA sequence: TGTGCCAGCAGTTTAGTTCACATGGCAGCGGGGGCCAACGTCCTGACTTTC.

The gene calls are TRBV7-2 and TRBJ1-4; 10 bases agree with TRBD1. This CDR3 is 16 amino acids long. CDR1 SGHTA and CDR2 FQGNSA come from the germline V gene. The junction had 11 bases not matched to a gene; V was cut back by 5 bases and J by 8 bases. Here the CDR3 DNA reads TGTGCCAGCAGCGTAAGCGCCGGACAGGGGGGAGAAAAACTGTTTTTT. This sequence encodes CASSVSAGQGGEKLFF.

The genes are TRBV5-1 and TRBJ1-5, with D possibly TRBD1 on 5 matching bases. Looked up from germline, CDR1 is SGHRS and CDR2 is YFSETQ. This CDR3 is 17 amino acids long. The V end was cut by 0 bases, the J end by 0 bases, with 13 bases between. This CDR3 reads CASSLDGPGYSNQPQHF. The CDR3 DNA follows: TGCGCCAGCAGCTTGGACGGTCCAGGGTATAGCAATCAGCCCCAGCATTTT.

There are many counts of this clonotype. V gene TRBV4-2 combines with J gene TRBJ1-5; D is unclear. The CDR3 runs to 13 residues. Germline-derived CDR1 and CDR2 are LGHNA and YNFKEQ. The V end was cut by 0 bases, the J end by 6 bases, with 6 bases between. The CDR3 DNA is TGTGCCAGCAGCCAAGATTCCGTTCAGCCCCAGCATTTT. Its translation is CASSQDSVQPQHF.